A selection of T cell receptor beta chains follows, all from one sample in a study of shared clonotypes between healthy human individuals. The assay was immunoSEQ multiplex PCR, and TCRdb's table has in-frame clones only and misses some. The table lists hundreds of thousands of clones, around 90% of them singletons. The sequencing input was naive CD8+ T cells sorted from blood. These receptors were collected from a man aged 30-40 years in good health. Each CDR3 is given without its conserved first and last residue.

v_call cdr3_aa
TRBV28 ASSFRQTNEKLF
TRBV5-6 ASSLVEGAVNNT
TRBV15 ATSREYDTLGDEQY
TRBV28 ASSEETGYGTDTQY
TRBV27 ASSQGLAGYNEQF
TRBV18 ASSPPRGGSGRASSGANVLT
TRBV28 ASSPIFHDLSTDTQY
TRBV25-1 ASSELSREKLF
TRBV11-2 ASSREPTYTQY
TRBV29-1 SANDRYEQY
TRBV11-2 ASSRGGSSYEQY
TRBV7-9 ASSLALAASYEQY